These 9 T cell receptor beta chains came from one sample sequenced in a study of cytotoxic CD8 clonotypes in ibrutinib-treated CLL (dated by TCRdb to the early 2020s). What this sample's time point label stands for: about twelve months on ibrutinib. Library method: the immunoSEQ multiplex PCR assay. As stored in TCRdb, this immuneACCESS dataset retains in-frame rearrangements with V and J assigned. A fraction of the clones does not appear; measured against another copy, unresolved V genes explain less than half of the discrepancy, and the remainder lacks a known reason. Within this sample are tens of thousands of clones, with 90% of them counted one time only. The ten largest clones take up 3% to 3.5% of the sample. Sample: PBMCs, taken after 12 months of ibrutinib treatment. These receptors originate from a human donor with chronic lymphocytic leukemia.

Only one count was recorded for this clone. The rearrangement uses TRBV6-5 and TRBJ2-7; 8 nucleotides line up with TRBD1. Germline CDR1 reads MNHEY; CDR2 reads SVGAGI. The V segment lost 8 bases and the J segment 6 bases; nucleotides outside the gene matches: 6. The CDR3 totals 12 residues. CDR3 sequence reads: CASGWTGLEQYF. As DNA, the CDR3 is TGTGCCAGCGGGTGGACAGGGCTCGAGCAGTACTTC.

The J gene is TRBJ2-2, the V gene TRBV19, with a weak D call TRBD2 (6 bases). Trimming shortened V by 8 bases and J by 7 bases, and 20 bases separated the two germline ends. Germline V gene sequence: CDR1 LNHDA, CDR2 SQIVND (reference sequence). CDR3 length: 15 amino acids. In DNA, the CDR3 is TGTGCCAGTTGGGTCGGGCTAGCGAGGGTCGGGGAGCTGTTTTTT. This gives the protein CASWVGLARVGELFF.

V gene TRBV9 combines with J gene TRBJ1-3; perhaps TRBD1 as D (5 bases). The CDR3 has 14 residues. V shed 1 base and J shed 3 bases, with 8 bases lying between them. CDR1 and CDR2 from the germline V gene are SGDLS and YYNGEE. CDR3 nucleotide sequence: TGTGCCAGCAGCGTATCGGGGGATGGAAACACCATATATTTT. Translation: CASSVSGDGNTIYF.

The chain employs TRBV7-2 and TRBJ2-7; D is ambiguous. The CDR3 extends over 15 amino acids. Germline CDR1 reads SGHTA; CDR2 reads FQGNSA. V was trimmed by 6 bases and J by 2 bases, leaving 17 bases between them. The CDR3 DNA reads TGTGCCAGCAGGCTAATGGTTCTTGGACCCTACGAGCAGTACTTC. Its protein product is CASRLMVLGPYEQYF.

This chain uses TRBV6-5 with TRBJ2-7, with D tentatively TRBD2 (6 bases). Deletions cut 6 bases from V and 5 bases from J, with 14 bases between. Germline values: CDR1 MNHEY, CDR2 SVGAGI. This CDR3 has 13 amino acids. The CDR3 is CASRGTARDEQYF. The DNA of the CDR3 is TGTGCCAGCAGGGGGACTGCTAGGGACGAGCAGTACTTC.

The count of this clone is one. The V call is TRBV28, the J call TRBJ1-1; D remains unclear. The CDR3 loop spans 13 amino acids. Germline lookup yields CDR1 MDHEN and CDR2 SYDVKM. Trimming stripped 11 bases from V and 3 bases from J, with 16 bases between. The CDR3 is CAGSNSVYTEAFF. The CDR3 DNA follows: TGTGCCGGGTCTAACAGTGTGTACACTGAAGCTTTCTTT. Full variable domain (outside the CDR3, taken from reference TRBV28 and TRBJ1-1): DVKVTQSSRYLVKRTGEKVFLECVQDMDHENMFWYRQDPGLGLRLIYFSYDVKMKEKGDIPEGYSVSREKKERFSLILESASTNQTSMYLCAGSNSVYTEAFFGQGTRLTVV.

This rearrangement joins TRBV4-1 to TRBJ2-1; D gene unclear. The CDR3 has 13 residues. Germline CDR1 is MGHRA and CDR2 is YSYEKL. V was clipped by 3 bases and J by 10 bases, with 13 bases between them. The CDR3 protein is CASSQDNLGEQFF. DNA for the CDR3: TGCGCCAGCAGCCAGGATAACTTAGGGGAGCAGTTCTTC.

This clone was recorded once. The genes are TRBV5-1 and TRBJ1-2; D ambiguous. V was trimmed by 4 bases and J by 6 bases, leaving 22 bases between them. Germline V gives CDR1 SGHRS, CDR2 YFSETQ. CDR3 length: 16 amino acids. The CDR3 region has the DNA TGCGCCAGCAGCCCTCTGGGTACAGCCAATTCAGATGGCTACACCTTC. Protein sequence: CASSPLGTANSDGYTF.

CDR3 residues: CASSPPMGLAGGRGNEQFF. CDR3 coding DNA: TGCGCCAGCAGCCCTCCGATGGGACTAGCGGGAGGGCGGGGAAATGAGCAGTTCTTC. The chain is built from TRBV4-1 and TRBJ2-1, with TRBD2 matching over 16 bases. The germline V gene has CDR1 MGHRA and CDR2 YSYEKL. The CDR3 consists of 19 residues. The V segment lost 4 bases and the J segment 7 bases; nucleotides outside the gene matches: 13.